This T cell receptor beta chain was sequenced for a study of OX40 agonist ivuxolimab in advanced cancers. About the study as a whole: Ivuxolimab was a fully human IgG2 agonistic monoclonal antibody targeting the costimulatory receptor OX40 (CD134). The dose-escalation cohort was around 84% male with a mean age of approximately 60 years, ranging from 23 to 79. Intravenous ivuxolimab was administered to patients every 2 weeks at six dose levels: 0.01, 0.1, 0.3, 1.5, 3 and 10 mg/kg. Among the roughly 50 dose-escalation patients, roughly 20 had hepatocellular carcinoma, 15 or so melanoma, 9 renal cell carcinoma and 9 head and neck cancer. Patients were allowed to have had prior anti-PD-1, anti-PD-L1 or anti-CTLA-4 therapy, and roughly 40% of the dose-escalation patients had been treated with checkpoint inhibitors. The paper reports the monotherapy dose-escalation portion (N of about 52 patients) of the phase I ivuxolimab trial. Partial responses were achieved by three dose-escalation patients, of whom one had hepatocellular carcinoma and two had cutaneous melanoma. The purpose of peripheral TCRbeta sequencing was to test whether ivuxolimab changed TCR sequence diversity and led to clonal T-cell expansion. The investigation overall reported the following: Which antigens the clonally expanded peripheral T cells were specific for was not determined. After ivuxolimab, CD8+ T cells had more expanded clones than CD4+ T cells on average. In the 0.1-3.0 mg/kg groups, partial responders were among the patients with the lowest normalized peripheral clonal expansion, particularly in CD8+ T cells. At doses from 0.1 to 3.0 mg/kg, clonal expansion was seen in both CD4+ and CD8+ blood T cells between baseline and week 6. Low levels of normalized T-cell clonal expansion were also seen in some patients who did not respond.

In the germline V gene, CDR1 corresponds to SGHTA and CDR2 to FQGNSA. Trimming takes 4 bases from V and 4 bases from J, and the germline ends sit 15 bases apart. Reading from cysteine to phenylalanine, the CDR3 counts 15 amino acids. CDR3 DNA is the only sequence kept; it has 45 bases, read in frame from the first base. Patients with autoimmune disease history or receiving systemic immunosuppression were excluded from the trial. Peripheral blood for TCR sequencing was collected from all dose cohorts at baseline, on cycle 4 day 1, and on cycle 7 day 1. The samples were taken from a phase I, first-in-human, multicenter, open-label dose-escalation trial of ivuxolimab. Adults with locally advanced or metastatic melanoma, renal cell carcinoma, hepatocellular carcinoma or head and neck squamous cell carcinoma were enrolled in the trial. Before TCR sequencing, CD4+ and CD8+ T cells were separately sorted from peripheral blood.

This clone has more than one count but fewer than ten. Its specific antigen is unknown. No much larger clonotype is one base removed from it; base qualities were not supplied. Genomic DNA was isolated from the sorted cells so that the TCRbeta CDR3 region could be sequenced. The immunoSEQ Assay was used for sequencing of TCRbeta CDR3 regions. TCRdb mirrors the immuneACCESS table, restricted to in-frame sequences. Some clones are absent from its copies; in checked studies, under half trace to an unresolved V gene, and the reason for the others is unknown. The sample table shows tens of thousands of clones, and 81% are seen once. The leading ten clones occupy 0.9% to 1.1% of the sample.

The receptor chain draws on TRBV7-2 and TRBJ2-3; D gene: possibly TRBD2, on 6 matching bases. The TCR originated in an adult with an advanced solid tumor such as melanoma, head and neck, liver or kidney cancer. Here the sequenced sample was CD4+ or CD8+ T cells sorted from blood, taken in a trial of the OX40 agonist ivuxolimab. The DNA sequence reads TGTGCCAGCAGCTCCCCTAGCGTTAATCCAGATACGCAGTATTTT. It translates to CASSSPSVNPDTQYF.